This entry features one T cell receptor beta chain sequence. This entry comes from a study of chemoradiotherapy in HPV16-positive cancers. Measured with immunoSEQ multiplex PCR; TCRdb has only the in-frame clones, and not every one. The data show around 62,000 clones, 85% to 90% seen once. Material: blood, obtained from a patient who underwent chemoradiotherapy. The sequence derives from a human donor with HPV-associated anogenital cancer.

Here the CDR3 reads CASSLEQGYTEAFF. CDR3 nucleotide sequence: TGTGCCAGCAGCTTAGAACAGGGGTACACTGAAGCTTTCTTT. The chain recombines TRBV7-2 with TRBJ1-1; 7 bases match TRBD1. V was clipped by 1 base and J by 3 bases; unmatched bases: 2. Looked up from germline, CDR1 is SGHTA and CDR2 is FQGNSA. The length of the CDR3 is 14 residues.